These T cell receptor beta chains were read from a single sample in a study of post-analysis software for immune sequencing data. MiXCR, run by TCRdb on the PCR reads, gives a single entry per CDR3 protein. The data show roughly 430,000 distinct CDR3 sequences, 39% seen once. The sequencing input was blood. The source of these receptors is a girl aged 2 to 9 with multiple sclerosis. The CDR3 runs from the conserved cysteine through the conserved F or W. A D gene is named only where the DNA matches it firmly. Only some rows state a clone size, as once, few, many or a class for expanded clones.

DNA | CDR3 | J | size | D | V
TGTGCCAGCAGTCCACCCCTGACTAGCGGGAGACGGCACGAGCAGTACTTC | CASSPPLTSGRRHEQYF | TRBJ2-7 | . | TRBD2 | TRBV6-1
TGTGCCAGCTCACCAGTGATCGGTCAGGGATCCTACAATGAGCAGTTCTTC | CASSPVIGQGSYNEQFF | TRBJ2-1 | . | . | TRBV18
TGTGCCAGCAGCATCACGCGGCGGGAGATTTTAAGTGGCACAGATACGCAGTATTTT | CASSITRREILSGTDTQYF | TRBJ2-3 | . | TRBD2 | TRBV6-1
TGTGCCAGCAGCTTAGTAGGCGGCAGCATTAACTATGGCTACACCTTC | CASSLVGGSINYGYTF | TRBJ1-2 | . | . | TRBV7-7
TGTGCCAGCAGTTTCGGGGCCAGCGGACGAGTCAATGAGCAGTTCTTC | CASSFGASGRVNEQFF | TRBJ2-1 | . | . | TRBV28
TGTGCCAGCGCGCAAACCTACGAGCAGTACTTC | CASAQTYEQYF | TRBJ2-7 | few | . | TRBV28
TGTGCCAGCAGCTTAACCCGACAGGGCTACGAGCAGTACTTC | CASSLTRQGYEQYF | TRBJ2-7 | few | TRBD1 | TRBV7-2
TGTGCCAGCAGATCAGGGACTAGCGGGGGGGCCTACAATGAGCAGTTCTTC | CASRSGTSGGAYNEQFF | TRBJ2-1 | . | TRBD2 | TRBV27
TGCGCCAGCAGCTTGGTGTTAGCGACAGACACTGGGGCCAACGTCCGGACTTTC | CASSLVLATDTGANVRTF | TRBJ2-6 | few | . | TRBV5-1
TGTGCCAGCAGTTTAATCTTCGGCGGGGGGGCGGAGACCCAGTACTTC | CASSLIFGGGAETQYF | TRBJ2-5 | few | TRBD2 | TRBV27
TGTGCCAGCAGGCTCGGACAGGGCGCAGATACGCAGTATTTT | CASRLGQGADTQYF | TRBJ2-3 | . | TRBD1 | TRBV6-6
TGTGCCAGCAGACGACAGGGGAATTCACCCCTCCACTTT | CASRRQGNSPLHF | TRBJ1-6 | few | TRBD1 | TRBV7-6
TGCAGTGCTAGGGAGTGGACTAGCGGGAACCTAGCCAAAAACATTCAGTACTTC | CSAREWTSGNLAKNIQYF | TRBJ2-4 | few | TRBD2 | TRBV20-1
TGTGCCAGCAGCCCGACAGGGCCTAATCAGCCCCAGCATTTT | CASSPTGPNQPQHF | TRBJ1-5 | . | TRBD1 | TRBV7-9
TGTGCCAGCAGTTACGTCAGGGTTCGATACGAGCAGTACTTC | CASSYVRVRYEQYF | TRBJ2-7 | few | . | TRBV28
TGCAGCGTTGGAAGAGCGGGCTCGGACAATGAGCAGTTCTTC | CSVGRAGSDNEQFF | TRBJ2-1 | once | . | TRBV29-1
TGTGCCAGCAGCGGGGAACGGAAGTTCTTC | CASSGERKFF | TRBJ2-1 | . | . | TRBV14
TGTGCCAGCAGCTTAAGGCGCGTCAGGAACACTGAAGCTTTCTTT | CASSLRRVRNTEAFF | TRBJ1-1 | . | . | TRBV7-2
TGTGCCAGCAGTTACCGGGACGGCTATAATTCACCCCTCCACTTT | CASSYRDGYNSPLHF | TRBJ1-6 | . | . | TRBV28
TGCAGCGTCGATGACAGGGAATTTGCCTACAATGAGCAGTTCTTC | CSVDDREFAYNEQFF | TRBJ2-1 | few | TRBD1 | TRBV29-1
TGTGCCAGCAGTCCGATTGGCGGGGAGAAGTACAATGAGCAGTTCTTC | CASSPIGGEKYNEQFF | TRBJ2-1 | . | . | TRBV6-4
TGCGCCAGCAGCTTGGTAGCGGGGGGCAGCGGTCGGGAAAAACTGTTTTTT | CASSLVAGGSGREKLFF | TRBJ1-4 | . | . | TRBV5-1
TGCAGTGCTAGGTCCGGGACAGGGGGGCACGAGCAGTACTTC | CSARSGTGGHEQYF | TRBJ2-7 | few | TRBD1 | TRBV20-1
TGTGCCAGCAGGGAACAGGGGGTTGGTTCCGAGCAGTACTTC | CASREQGVGSEQYF | TRBJ2-7 | . | TRBD1 | TRBV28
TGCGCCAGCAGCCACGGGACACCCGCGAGAGGCGAGCAGTACTTC | CASSHGTPARGEQYF | TRBJ2-7 | . | . | TRBV5-1
TGTGCCAGCAGCGTTGACAGGGCGGGAGACAAAAACATTCAGTACTTC | CASSVDRAGDKNIQYF | TRBJ2-4 | . | . | TRBV7-9
TGCAGCGTTGCTCGACTAGCGGGGGTGGAGACCCGGTACTTC | CSVARLAGVETRYF | TRBJ2-7 | . | TRBD2 | TRBV29-1
TGTGCCAGCAGCCGGGGCCAAGTCTCCTATGGCTACACCTTC | CASSRGQVSYGYTF | TRBJ1-2 | . | . | TRBV4-2
TGCGCCAGCAGTAGTGCGGATGAGCAGTTCTTC | CASSSADEQFF | TRBJ2-1 | . | . | TRBV5-1
TGTGCCAGCAGTTTTGGTCCCCGCGAGGGCGAGCAGTACTTC | CASSFGPREGEQYF | TRBJ2-7 | few | . | TRBV12-3/TRBV12-4
TGTGCCAGCAGCTTGGTGCCGGTGGGGACGACGACGCGGGCGGACACAGATACGCAGTATTTT | CASSLVPVGTTTRADTDTQYF | TRBJ2-3 | . | . | TRBV5-5
TGTGCCAGCAGCGTAGCCGATCTCGGGACCATCCCAGATACGCAGTATTTT | CASSVADLGTIPDTQYF | TRBJ2-3 | few | . | TRBV9
TGTGCCAGCAGCTTTACAGGGCACCTTAATCAGCCCCAGCATTTT | CASSFTGHLNQPQHF | TRBJ1-5 | . | . | TRBV7-2
TGTGCCAGCACCTCACTGCCGGACAGGGGGTATAGCAATCAGCCCCAGCATTTT | CASTSLPDRGYSNQPQHF | TRBJ1-5 | . | TRBD1 | TRBV28
TGTGCCAGCAGTGAAGGGGATACTGGCCTAAGCACAGATACGCAGTATTTT | CASSEGDTGLSTDTQYF | TRBJ2-3 | . | . | TRBV2
TGTGCCAGCAGCTTGGCGGGGCGCACAGATACGCAGTATTTT | CASSLAGRTDTQYF | TRBJ2-3 | few | . | TRBV7-7
TGTGCCAGTAGTGTGACCGGGACTAGCGGCAATGAGCAGTTCTTC | CASSVTGTSGNEQFF | TRBJ2-1 | few | TRBD2 | TRBV19
TGTGCCAGCAGCGTGAGCGGGGGGGCGGCAGAGACCCAGTACTTC | CASSVSGGAAETQYF | TRBJ2-5 | . | TRBD2 | TRBV4-2
TGTGCCAGCAGTTACCTCGGCGTCGAAGGTAGTGAAAAACTGTTTTTT | CASSYLGVEGSEKLFF | TRBJ1-4 | few | . | TRBV6-5
TGTGCCACAGCCGTGGCCGGACGCTTGCAAGAGACCCAGTACTTC | CATAVAGRLQETQYF | TRBJ2-5 | few | . | TRBV19
TGTGCCAGCAGTAAAGGTTCCGTTGTCCAAGAGACCCAGTACTTC | CASSKGSVVQETQYF | TRBJ2-5 | . | . | TRBV12-3/TRBV12-4
TGTGCCAGCACCACTTACTCGGGGGGTTCCTATAATTCACCCCCCCACTTT | CASTTYSGGSYNSPPHF | TRBJ1-6 | once | . | TRBV7-9
TGCAGTGCTACCCTGGTACATGAGCAGTTCTTC | CSATLVHEQFF | TRBJ2-1 | few | . | TRBV20-1
TGTGCCATCAGTGAGACTGATAACTATGGCTACACCTTC | CAISETDNYGYTF | TRBJ1-2 | . | . | TRBV10-3
TGCAGCGTTGCCGGGGGACAGGAGATAGCCAAAAACATTCAGTACTTC | CSVAGGQEIAKNIQYF | TRBJ2-4 | . | TRBD1 | TRBV29-1
TGCAGTGCCTTCTCGTCGTCTGATAGCAATCAGCCCCAGCATTTT | CSAFSSSDSNQPQHF | TRBJ1-5 | . | . | TRBV20-1